This entry concerns a single TCR beta chain. Cohorts were based on clinical histories the participants reported. Symptom resolution, clearance, or two negative PCRs marked the recovered donors of Cohort 3. V lost 1 base to trimming and J lost 4 bases; unmatched junction nucleotides: 9. The CDR3 consists of 16 residues. CDR1 and CDR2 (germline): SNHLY, FYNNEI. This record belongs to a study of blood T cell repertoires in COVID-19. TCRdb's copy holds only in-frame clones and misses some; the assay was immunoSEQ multiplex PCR. The table lists about 190,000 clones, around 86% of them singletons, with roughly 9.1% in the top ten.

This rearrangement joins TRBV2 to TRBJ2-7; 8 nucleotides match TRBD2. The specimen was PBMCs or T cells enriched from blood (not recorded which). The receptor comes from a woman aged 25 to 39 who had recovered from COVID-19. Here the CDR3 DNA reads TGTGCCAGCAGTGAAGTTGGGCCTAGCGGGCTATACGAGCAGTACTTC. Amino acids: CASSEVGPSGLYEQYF.